This is a list of T cell receptor beta chains from one sample in a study of T cell repertoires in cytomegalovirus infection. TCRdb reprocessed the reads with MiXCR, giving one entry per CDR3 protein. The sample lists about 140,000 distinct CDR3 sequences, around 32% seen once, with roughly 47% in the top ten. These receptors lack a known antigen. Sequenced material: CD8+ T cells from cultured PBMCs, taken from culture after CMV antigen stimulation. These receptors originate from a human donor in good health (CMV status not recorded). Some clones in this sample may be carry-over from other donors' samples. Both conserved end residues are part of each CDR3. Fields, in order: V gene, J gene, D gene, clone size, CDR3 protein, CDR3 DNA. D genes are given only for firm matches. Size is stated for part of the rows, as once, few or many counts, or as a class when the clone is expanded.

TRBV12-3/TRBV12-4	TRBJ1-1	-	-	CASSPSGEMNTEAFF	TGTGCCAGCAGTCCGTCCGGAGAGATGAACACTGAAGCTTTCTTT
TRBV7-6	TRBJ1-2	TRBD1	many	CASSHFGTGPDGYTF	TGTGCCAGCAGCCATTTCGGGACAGGCCCGGATGGCTACACCTTC
TRBV15	TRBJ1-6	-	-	CATSRARQAVDSPLHF	TGTGCCACCAGCAGAGCCAGACAGGCGGTGGATTCACCCCTCCACTTT
TRBV7-8	TRBJ1-2	-	-	CASSFQGRGGYTF	TGTGCCAGCAGCTTTCAGGGTCGCGGTGGCTACACCTTC
TRBV14	TRBJ1-2	-	-	CASSQGSWVRGFGYTF	TGTGCCAGCAGCCAAGGATCGTGGGTCAGGGGTTTTGGCTACACCTTC
TRBV7-3	TRBJ2-1	-	many	CASSLARGAYNEQFF	TGTGCCAGCAGCTTAGCCCGCGGGGCGTACAATGAGCAGTTCTTC
TRBV7-2	TRBJ2-1	-	-	CASSLVQGGSPANEQFF	TGTGCCAGCAGCTTAGTTCAGGGGGGATCACCGGCCAATGAGCAGTTCTTC
TRBV7-6	TRBJ2-1	-	many	CASSLAGGPPSEQFF	TGTGCCAGCAGCTTAGCTGGGGGGCCCCCTAGTGAGCAGTTCTTC
TRBV18	TRBJ1-1	TRBD1	-	CASSPPDIWDRAFF	TGTGCCAGCTCACCACCGGATATCTGGGACAGGGCTTTCTTT
TRBV7-2	TRBJ2-3	-	many	CASSPRRTDTQYF	TGTGCCAGCAGCCCCCGACGTACAGATACGCAGTATTTT
TRBV12-3/TRBV12-4	TRBJ1-3	-	few	CANPEAPSSGNTIYF	TGTGCCAACCCCGAGGCACCAAGCTCTGGAAACACCATATATTTT
TRBV27	TRBJ1-1	TRBD1	-	CASSWGLTGAPSTEAFF	TGTGCCAGCAGTTGGGGATTGACAGGGGCGCCCTCCACTGAAGCTTTCTTT
TRBV7-2	TRBJ1-5	-	many	CASSLVLMGNQPQHF	TGTGCCAGCAGCTTAGTCCTCATGGGCAATCAGCCCCAGCATTTT
TRBV27	TRBJ1-2	TRBD1	-	CASSFSPQGADGYTF	TGTGCCAGCAGTTTCTCCCCGCAGGGGGCAGATGGCTACACCTTC
TRBV9	TRBJ2-7	TRBD1	-	CASSGGGMVPYEQYF	TGTGCCAGCAGCGGAGGGGGCATGGTACCCTACGAGCAGTACTTC
TRBV9	TRBJ2-1	-	-	CASSEGGMGGNEQFF	TGTGCCAGCAGCGAGGGGGGTATGGGGGGCAATGAGCAGTTCTTC
TRBV18	TRBJ2-1	TRBD2	-	CASSPTSGRYNEQFF	TGTGCCAGCTCACCTACTAGCGGGAGATACAATGAGCAGTTCTTC
TRBV20-1	TRBJ2-7	-	-	CSATLRGANYEQYF	TGCAGTGCTACCCTCAGGGGGGCAAACTACGAGCAGTACTTC
TRBV7-9	TRBJ1-2	-	few	CASSPPSDPYGYTF	TGTGCCAGCAGCCCACCGAGCGACCCCTATGGCTACACCTTC
TRBV5-1	TRBJ2-5	TRBD2	-	CASSLVAAGTSGVWETQYF	TGCGCCAGCAGCTTGGTAGCCGCCGGGACTAGCGGGGTTTGGGAGACCCAGTACTTC
TRBV9	TRBJ2-1	TRBD2	few	CASCPGLALGNEQFF	TGTGCCAGCTGTCCGGGACTAGCTTTGGGGAATGAGCAGTTCTTC
TRBV18	TRBJ2-6	-	many	CASSPLRTGSGANVLTF	TGTGCCAGCTCACCACTGCGGACGGGATCTGGGGCCAACGTCCTGACTTTC
TRBV9	TRBJ2-1	TRBD2	many	CASSGTSGGLNEQFF	TGTGCCAGCAGCGGCACTAGCGGGGGGCTCAATGAGCAGTTCTTC
TRBV5-5	TRBJ1-2	TRBD1	many	CASSLGQGSSGYTF	TGTGCCAGCAGCTTGGGACAGGGGTCCTCTGGCTACACCTTC
TRBV7-9	TRBJ1-4	-	many	CASSLAGSAIEKLFF	TGTGCCAGCAGCTTGGCAGGATCGGCTATTGAAAAACTGTTTTTT
TRBV10-3	TRBJ2-1	-	-	CAISESATYNEQFF	TGTGCCATCAGTGAGTCTGCCACATACAATGAGCAGTTCTTC
TRBV29-1	TRBJ2-7	-	few	CSGGQGVDYEQYF	TGCAGCGGGGGGCAGGGAGTCGATTACGAGCAGTACTTC
TRBV2	TRBJ2-1	-	many	CASRDLRDEQFF	TGTGCCAGCAGGGATTTGAGGGATGAGCAGTTCTTC
TRBV12-3/TRBV12-4	TRBJ1-2	-	few	CASSLSYRELGNTF	TGTGCCAGCAGTTTGTCGTACAGGGAACTTGGCAACACCTTC
TRBV9	TRBJ2-2	TRBD2	-	CASSPAGGYTGELFF	TGTGCCAGCAGCCCAGCGGGGGGATACACCGGGGAGCTGTTTTTT
TRBV27	TRBJ1-2	TRBD1	-	CASSPGTGMTYGYTF	TGTGCCAGCAGTCCCGGGACAGGGATGACCTATGGCTACACCTTC
TRBV29-1	TRBJ1-1	-	-	CSVERQNTEAFF	TGCAGCGTTGAAAGGCAGAACACTGAAGCTTTCTTT
TRBV10-3	TRBJ2-2	TRBD2	-	CAISESAASGGSYTGELFF	TGTGCCATCAGTGAGTCGGCGGCTAGCGGGGGCTCCTACACCGGGGAGCTGTTTTTT
TRBV19	TRBJ1-5	-	-	CASSIDGRDNQPQHF	TGTGCCAGTAGTATAGATGGGAGGGACAATCAGCCCCAGCATTTT
TRBV7-8	TRBJ2-6	-	few	CASSSLGELNVLTF	TGTGCCAGCAGCAGCCTGGGGGAACTCAACGTCCTGACTTTC
TRBV7-9	TRBJ1-2	-	-	CASSPKGGGADYGYTF	TGTGCCAGCAGCCCAAAAGGAGGGGGAGCGGACTATGGCTACACCTTC
TRBV27	TRBJ2-1	-	-	CASATGGSYNEQFF	TGTGCCAGCGCGACAGGAGGCTCCTACAATGAGCAGTTCTTC
TRBV24-1	TRBJ2-1	-	few	CATSPRDRINNEQFF	TGTGCCACCAGTCCGCGGGACAGAATCAACAATGAGCAGTTCTTC
TRBV7-7	TRBJ2-5	-	many	CASSLLTAQETQYF	TGTGCCAGCAGCTTATTGACAGCCCAAGAGACCCAGTACTTC
TRBV12-3/TRBV12-4	TRBJ1-5	-	few	CASARGDYNQPQHF	TGTGCCAGCGCCCGGGGAGATTACAATCAGCCCCAGCATTTT
TRBV7-6	TRBJ2-1	TRBD2	few	CASSPGGANEQFF	TGTGCCAGCAGCCCGGGGGGAGCGAATGAGCAGTTCTTC
TRBV7-8	TRBJ2-1	-	-	CASSLALSSAYNEQFF	TGTGCCAGCAGCTTAGCGCTGTCTAGCGCCTACAATGAGCAGTTCTTC
TRBV12-3/TRBV12-4	TRBJ2-7	TRBD2	-	CASSLHGSGVYEQYF	TGTGCCAGCAGTTTGCACGGTAGCGGGGTCTACGAGCAGTACTTC
TRBV6-1	TRBJ1-1	-	once	CASSDRVITEVFF	TGTGCCAGCAGTGACAGGGTGATCACTGAAGTTTTCTTT
TRBV7-3	TRBJ2-5	TRBD1	-	CASSLALQGAAETQYF	TGTGCCAGCAGCTTAGCACTCCAGGGGGCGGCAGAGACCCAGTACTTC
TRBV7-3	TRBJ2-3	TRBD2	-	CASSSTSGGDTQYF	TGTGCCAGCAGCTCGACTAGCGGGGGAGATACGCAGTATTTT
TRBV12-3/TRBV12-4	TRBJ2-7	TRBD2	many	CASSRGSGGTPYEQYF	TGTGCCAGCAGTCGGGGGAGCGGGGGGACCCCCTACGAGCAGTACTTC
TRBV7-9	TRBJ1-4	-	many	CASSLGTERFEKLFF	TGTGCCAGCAGCTTAGGGACAGAGCGGTTTGAAAAACTGTTTTTT
TRBV7-6	TRBJ2-2	-	-	CASSVSGELFF	TGTGCCAGCAGCGTGAGCGGGGAGCTGTTTTTT
TRBV19	TRBJ2-1	TRBD2	-	CASSIPSGVSYNEQFF	TGTGCCAGTAGTATCCCTAGCGGGGTGTCCTACAATGAGCAGTTCTTC
TRBV27	TRBJ1-5	TRBD1	few	CASRRTGGEPQHF	TGTGCCAGCAGGCGGACAGGGGGAGAACCCCAGCATTTT